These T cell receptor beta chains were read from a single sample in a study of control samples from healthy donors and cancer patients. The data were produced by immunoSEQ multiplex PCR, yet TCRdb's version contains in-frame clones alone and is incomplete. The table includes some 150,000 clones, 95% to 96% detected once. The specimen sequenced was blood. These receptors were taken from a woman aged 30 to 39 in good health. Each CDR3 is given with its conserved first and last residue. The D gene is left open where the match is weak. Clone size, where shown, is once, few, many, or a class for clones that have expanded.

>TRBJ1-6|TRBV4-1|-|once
CASSQDASNSPLHF
TGCGCCAGCAGCCAAGATGCCTCTAATTCACCCCTCCACTTT
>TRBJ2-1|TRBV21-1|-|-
CASSRVGRVSYNEQFF
TGTGCCAGCAGCCGCGTGGGGAGGGTCTCCTACAATGAGCAGTTCTTC
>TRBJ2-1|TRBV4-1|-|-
CASSQEGNYNEQFF
TGCGCCAGCAGCCAAGAGGGGAACTACAATGAGCAGTTCTTC
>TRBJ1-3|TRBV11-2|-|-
CASSLVPAGNTIYF
TGTGCCAGCAGCTTAGTTCCGGCTGGAAACACCATATATTTT
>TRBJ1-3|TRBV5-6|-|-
CASSLGAHGNTIYF
TGTGCCAGCAGCTTGGGGGCCCATGGAAACACCATATATTTT
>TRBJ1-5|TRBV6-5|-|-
CASREGNQPQHF
TGTGCCAGCAGGGAGGGCAATCAGCCCCAGCATTTT
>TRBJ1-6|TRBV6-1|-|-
CASSEVRDYSPLHF
TGTGCCAGCAGTGAAGTCAGGGATTATTCACCCCTCCACTTT
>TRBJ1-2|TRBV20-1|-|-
CSAPTRRGVSF
TGCAGTGCTCCCACAAGAAGGGGAGTTTCCTTC
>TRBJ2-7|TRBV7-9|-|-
CASSTQSYEQYF
TGTGCCAGCAGCACACAGTCCTACGAGCAGTACTTC
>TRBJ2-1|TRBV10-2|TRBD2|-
CASSESGLAGGYNEQFF
TGCGCCAGCAGTGAGTCTGGACTAGCGGGAGGTTACAATGAGCAGTTCTTC
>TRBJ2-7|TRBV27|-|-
CASSHSESSYEQYF
TGTGCCAGCAGTCATAGCGAAAGCTCCTACGAGCAGTACTTC
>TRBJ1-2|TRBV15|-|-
CATSRDVGGPARLNYGYTF
TGTGCCACCAGCAGAGATGTGGGTGGGCCGGCCAGGCTCAACTATGGCTACACCTTC
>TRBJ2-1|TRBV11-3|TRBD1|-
CASSLGTGLYNEQFF
TGTGCCAGCAGCCTCGGGACAGGGCTTTACAATGAGCAGTTCTTC
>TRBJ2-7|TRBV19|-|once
CASSMRGEKSYEQYF
TGTGCCAGTAGTATGAGGGGGGAAAAATCCTACGAGCAGTACTTC
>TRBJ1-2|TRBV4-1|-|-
CASSQEVRVRYGYTF
TGCGCCAGCAGCCAAGAAGTAAGGGTCCGCTATGGCTACACCTTC
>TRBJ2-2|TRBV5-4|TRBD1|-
CASSTDREDTGELFF
TGTGCCAGCAGCACGGACAGGGAGGACACCGGGGAGCTGTTTTTT
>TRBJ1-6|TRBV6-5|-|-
CASTLRREGLTPLHF
TGTGCCAGCACCCTGAGGAGGGAAGGGTTAACACCCCTCCACTTT
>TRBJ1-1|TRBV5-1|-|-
CASQRSQLNTEAFF
TGCGCCAGTCAAAGGTCGCAGCTGAACACTGAAGCTTTCTTT
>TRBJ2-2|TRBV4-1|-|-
CASSRHTGELFF
TGCGCCAGCAGCCGCCACACCGGGGAGCTGTTTTTT
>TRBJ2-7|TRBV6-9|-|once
CASTEPLGTPKGHEQYF
TGTGCCAGCACTGAACCCCTCGGCACGCCAAAGGGGCACGAGCAGTACTTC
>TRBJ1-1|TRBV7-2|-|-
CASSFGGAGEAFF
TGTGCCAGCAGCTTCGGGGGGGCGGGTGAAGCTTTCTTT
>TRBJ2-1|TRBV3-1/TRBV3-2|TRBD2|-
CASSQDGTTSYNEQFF
TGTGCCAGCAGCCAAGACGGGACTACCTCCTACAATGAGCAGTTCTTC
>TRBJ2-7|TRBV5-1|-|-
CASSSQGYEQYF
TGCGCCAGCAGCTCACAGGGTTACGAGCAGTACTTC
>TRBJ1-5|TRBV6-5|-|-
CASSYRSRGNQPQHF
TGTGCCAGCAGTTACAGATCCAGGGGTAATCAGCCCCAGCATTTT
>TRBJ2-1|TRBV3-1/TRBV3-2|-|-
CASSPGRDYNEQFF
TGTGCCAGCAGCCCGGGGAGAGATTACAATGAGCAGTTCTTC
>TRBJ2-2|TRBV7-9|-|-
CASRPDSNTGELFF
TGTGCCAGCAGGCCGGACTCGAACACCGGGGAGCTGTTTTTT
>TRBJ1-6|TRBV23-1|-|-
CASSPRAAPSLNSPLHF
TGCGCCAGCAGCCCAAGGGCAGCGCCCTCTCTTAATTCACCCCTCCACTTT
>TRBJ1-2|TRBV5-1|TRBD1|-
CASSLRGPYGYTF
TGCGCCAGCAGCTTAAGGGGGCCCTATGGCTACACCTTC
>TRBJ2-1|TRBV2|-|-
CASSVWTEYNEQFF
TGTGCCAGCAGTGTTTGGACAGAGTACAATGAGCAGTTCTTC
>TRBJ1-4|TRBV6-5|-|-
CASSPSPGRLFF
TGTGCCAGCAGTCCTTCGCCCGGGCGACTGTTTTTT
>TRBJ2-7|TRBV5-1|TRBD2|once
CASSRGLTYEQYF
TGCGCCAGCAGCCGGGGACTAACCTACGAGCAGTACTTC
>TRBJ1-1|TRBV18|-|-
CASSPRQANTEAFF
TGTGCCAGCTCACCACGCCAGGCGAACACTGAAGCTTTCTTT
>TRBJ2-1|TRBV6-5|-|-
CASSLTYNEQFF
TGTGCCAGCAGTTTAACCTACAATGAGCAGTTCTTC
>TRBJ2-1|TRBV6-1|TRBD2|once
CASSVMGLAGANEQFF
TGTGCCAGCAGTGTCATGGGACTAGCGGGAGCGAATGAGCAGTTCTTC
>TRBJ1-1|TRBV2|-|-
CASSEMGTEAFF
TGTGCCAGCAGTGAAATGGGGACAGAAGCTTTCTTT
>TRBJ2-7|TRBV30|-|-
CACTARGYEQYF
TGTGCCTGTACAGCCAGGGGTTACGAGCAGTACTTC